Each of the 2 T cell receptor beta chains below was sequenced from the same sample in a study of metastatic and nonmetastatic thyroid tumors. MiXCR re-clonotyped the PCR reads for TCRdb. The sample lists approximately 30,000 clones; around 15% were seen once. Prior to thyroid surgery, none of the patients had received any treatment. The sample taken for sequencing was blood. Every receptor here comes from a female donor with papillary thyroid cancer or a benign thyroid nodule (not recorded which). Some clones in this sample may be carry-over from other donors' samples.

This clone has ten or more counts. This chain joins TRBV11-2 and TRBJ2-5; D call uncertain. The length of the CDR3 is 15 residues. The germline V gene encodes CDR1 SGHAT and CDR2 FQNNGV. Trimming took 1 base from V and 5 from J, leaving 14 bases between them. The CDR3 sequence is CASSLGLAAGETQYF. CDR3 DNA sequence: TGTGCCAGCAGCTTAGGGCTGGCCGCCGGGGAGACCCAGTACTTC.

This clone was seen a handful of times. V and J are TRBV5-6 and TRBJ2-4; no clear D. In germline, CDR1 is SGHDT, CDR2 YYEEEE. The CDR3 is made up of 14 amino acids. Trimming pared 2 bases from V and 6 bases from J, leaving 12 bases between. The CDR3 DNA is TGTGCCAGCAGCTTTACAGACAACATAAACATTCAGTACTTC. As protein: CASSFTDNINIQYF. The full variable domain, with the rest looked up from reference TRBV5-6 and TRBJ2-4, is DAGVTQSPTHLIKTRGQQVTLRCSPKSGHDTVSWYQQALGQGPQFIFQYYEEEERQRGNFPDRFSGHQFPNYSSELNVNALLLGDSALYLCASSFTDNINIQYFGAGTRLSVL.